What follows are 10 T cell receptor beta chains derived from one specimen sequenced in a study of T cells in women clearing cervical HPV infection. Produced via immunoSEQ multiplex PCR; TCRdb's table is partial and in-frame only. Recorded for this sample: more than 30,000 clones. The sequencing sample was made of blood buffy coat. The source is a woman aged 18 to 75 with a cervical HPV16 infection that either progressed to CIN3+ or cleared (not recorded which).

CDR3 loop: CSVDSYMGADPNEQYF. Partial CDR3 DNA: TGCAGCGTTGATTCGTATATGGGGGCGGATCCGAACGAG. The chain links TRBV29-1 to TRBJ2-7, with D perhaps matching TRBD1 (6 bases). The read stops 3 residues short of the end of the CDR3; the missing end is completed from the germline J gene. The ends were cut back, 3 bases at V and 5 bases at J, with 23 bases in the middle. There are 16 residues in the CDR3. CDR1 and CDR2 (germline): SQVTM, ANQGSEA.

As for this clone: With the read ending 3 residues before the CDR3 end, the germline J gene is used to fill in that end. The chain recombines TRBV5-1 with TRBJ1-1; D is ambiguous. Per the germline V gene, CDR1 is SGHRS and CDR2 is YFSETQ. This CDR3 comprises 13 residues. V was clipped by 0 bases and J by 2 bases, with 5 bases between them. The sequenced CDR3 bases are TGCGCCAGCAGCTTGGAGGGCAACACTGAA. It encodes CASSLEGNTE. The whole CDR3 sequence reads CASSLEGNTEAFF.

With regard to this clone: The read ends 3 residues before the CDR3 terminus; that terminus is restored from the germline J gene. The V and J genes are TRBV19 and TRBJ2-4; weak D call: TRBD1 (6 bases). From germline, CDR1 is LNHDA and CDR2 SQIVND (reference sequence). The CDR3 runs 12 residues. The CDR3 bases that were read are TGTGCCAGCTTTACAGGGCCCTATGGT. Translated, it gives CASFTGPYG. The full CDR3 protein is CASFTGPYGQYF.

Concerning this clone itself: The CDR3 end is not reached by the read, which stops 3 residues before it; the germline J gene fills it in. The gene calls are TRBV7-1 and TRBJ2-1; 9 bases match TRBD1. TRBV7-1 is assigned to the ORF class and has an uncertain function. The V gene end was trimmed by 2 bases and the J gene end by 0 bases; junction bases not matched to a gene: 14. CDR3 length: 20 amino acids. CDR3 amino acids: CASSSTGTGILPDSYNEQFF. The covered CDR3 bases are TGTGCCAGCAGCTCAACCGGGACAGGGATACTCCCAGACTCCTACAATGAG.

As for this clone: The CDR3 end falls 3 residues outside the read, so it is completed with the germline J gene. The V call is TRBV5-1, the J call TRBJ1-2; TRBD1 agrees at 7 bases. With 3 bases clipped from V and 6 bases from J, the junction kept 8 bases outside the gene matches. The germline CDR1 and CDR2 sequences are SGHRS and YFSETQ. The CDR3 runs to 14 residues. CDR3 bases read: TGCGCCAGCAGCTCCGGGACAGAAGGGAATGGC. It is translated as CASSSGTEGNG. The full CDR3 protein reads CASSSGTEGNGYTF.

A word on this clone: The read terminates 3 residues ahead of where the CDR3 ends, so the germline J gene completes it. The gene calls are TRBV7-3 and TRBJ1-2, with 8 nucleotides matching TRBD1. The CDR3 extends over 12 amino acids. CDR1 and CDR2 from the germline V gene are SGHTA and FQGTGA. The sequenced part of the CDR3 DNA is TGTGCCAGCAGCCCGGACAGGGTAGTT. Residues: CASSPDRVV. The CDR3 in its entirety is CASSPDRVVYTF.

Comment on this clone: Read data end 3 residues before the CDR3 end; the end is taken from the germline J gene. The chain has TRBV18 and TRBJ1-2, with a weak D call TRBD1 (6 bases). The CDR3 loop spans 12 amino acids. Germline V gene data show CDR1 as KGHSH and CDR2 as LQKENI. CDR3 sequence: CASSRAGDDYTF. Incomplete CDR3 DNA: TGTGCCAGCTCACGTGCAGGGGATGAC.

Comment on this clone: The CDR3 extends 3 residues past the end of the read, so its final part is completed from the germline J gene. The rearrangement joins TRBV7-2 to TRBJ2-1, with TRBD1 identical over 7 bases. Trimming at V came to 7 bases and at J to 5 bases, leaving 11 bases not matched to a gene. CDR3 size: 15 residues. Germline values: CDR1 SGHTA, CDR2 FQGNSA. CDR3 in amino acids: CASNPLTGQNNEQFF. The covered CDR3 bases are TGTGCCAGCAACCCACTGACAGGGCAGAACAATGAG.

Here the CDR3 reads CASRMTGSGRGESRETQYF. The sequenced part of the CDR3 DNA is TGTGCCAGTAGGATGACGGGGAGCGGGAGAGGCGAGTCGCGAGAGACC. The chain carries TRBV19 and TRBJ2-5; 8 bases are shared with TRBD2. The read is 3 residues too short to cover the CDR3 end, so that end is filled in from the germline J gene. The germline V gene encodes CDR1 LNHDA and CDR2 SQIVND (reference sequence). V was pared by 6 bases and J by 4 bases, with 22 bases of the junction left unmatched. The CDR3 totals 19 residues.

Details on this clone: Read coverage stops 3 residues before the CDR3 terminus; the germline J gene supplies the remainder. The chain is built from TRBV12-5 and TRBJ2-7; 7 bases are a match to TRBD1. CDR3 length: 13 amino acids. Trimming cost V 6 bases and J 6 bases; bases outside gene matches: 8. Germline lookup yields CDR1 LGHNT and CDR2 FRNRAP. CDR3: CASGRPNRGEQYF. Incomplete CDR3 DNA: TGTGCTAGTGGGAGGCCAAACAGGGGCGAG.